This T cell receptor (beta chain) derives from a study of naive and memory T cell subsets. This clonotype was picked up many times. Germline V gene sequence: CDR1 MNHEY, CDR2 SMNVEV (reference sequence). The CDR3 consists of 17 residues. Between the trimmed V and J ends, which lost 8 bases and 5 bases, there was a span of 25 bases. An oligonucleotide containing a UMI was ligated to the 3' end of TCR cDNA. Four PCR rounds used nested alpha and beta constant region primers plus the SP2 primer. Each CDR3 protein gets one entry after TCRdb re-called the 5' RACE reads with MiXCR. The profile shows 48,000 or so distinct CDR3 sequences, roughly 4.7% of them singletons.

The receptor was derived from a female donor in good health. This chain joins TRBV27 and TRBJ2-1; D is possibly TRBD1 (5 bases). For the CDR3, the DNA is TGTGCCAGCGGGGCTAAGACTTTCCTATTGATAAACAATGAGCAGTTCTTC. Amino acids: CASGAKTFLLINNEQFF.